This T cell receptor (beta chain) was retrieved from a study of early T cells in non-severe SARS-CoV-2 infection. The wider study: Chains were not paired, and sequencing was done on bulk RNA from unsorted whole blood. Study findings and constraints: The study's VDJdb matching favored anti-spike CD8 responses and missed private and CD4 specificities.

This clonotype was seen at least ten times. Its antigen is not known. With 5 bases removed from V and 2 bases from J, the gap between germline ends came to 9 bases. Germline CDR1 SGHAT, CDR2 FQDESV (reference sequence). CDR3 length equals 13 residues. Unique molecular identifiers were attached to individual cDNA molecules. TCRdb re-called the 5' RACE reads with MiXCR, one entry per CDR3 protein. This sample has 80,000 to 100,000 distinct CDR3 sequences, with less than 15% found just once. Source material: whole blood. The receptor was isolated from an adult who was a healthcare worker with PCR-confirmed SARS-CoV-2 infection or an uninfected control (not recorded which). This rearrangement joins TRBV11-1 to TRBJ1-1, with D perhaps TRBD1 (5 bases). The CDR3, as DNA: TGTGCCAGCAGCCTCGACAGAAACACTGAAGCTTTCTTT. Protein product: CASSLDRNTEAFF.